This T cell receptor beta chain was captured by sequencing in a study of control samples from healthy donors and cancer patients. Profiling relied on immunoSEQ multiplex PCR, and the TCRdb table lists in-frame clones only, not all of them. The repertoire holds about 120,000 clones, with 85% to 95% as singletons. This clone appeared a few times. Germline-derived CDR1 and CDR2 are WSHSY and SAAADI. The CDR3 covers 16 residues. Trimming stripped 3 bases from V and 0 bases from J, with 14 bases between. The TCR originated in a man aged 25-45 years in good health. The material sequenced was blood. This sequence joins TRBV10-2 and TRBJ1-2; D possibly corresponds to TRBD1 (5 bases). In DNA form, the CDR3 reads TGCGCCAGCAGTGAAATCCGGGGGGATACTAACTATGGCTACACCTTC. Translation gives CASSEIRGDTNYGYTF.